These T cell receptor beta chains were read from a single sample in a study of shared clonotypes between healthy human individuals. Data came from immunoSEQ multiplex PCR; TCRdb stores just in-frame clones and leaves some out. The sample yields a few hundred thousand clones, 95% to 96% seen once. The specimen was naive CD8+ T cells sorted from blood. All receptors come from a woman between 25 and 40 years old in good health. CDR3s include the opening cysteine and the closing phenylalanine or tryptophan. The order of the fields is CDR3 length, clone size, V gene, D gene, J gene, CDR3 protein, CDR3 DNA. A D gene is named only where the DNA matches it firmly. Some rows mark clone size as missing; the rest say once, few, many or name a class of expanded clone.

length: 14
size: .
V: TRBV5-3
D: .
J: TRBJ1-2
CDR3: CASSLGHGVYGYTF
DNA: TGTGCCAGCAGCTTGGGCCACGGGGTCTATGGCTACACCTTC

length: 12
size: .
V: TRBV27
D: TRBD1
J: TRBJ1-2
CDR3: CASWTGVAGYTF
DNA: TGTGCCAGCTGGACAGGGGTGGCTGGCTACACCTTC

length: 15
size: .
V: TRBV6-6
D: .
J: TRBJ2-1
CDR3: CASSSTSSSYNEQFF
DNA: TGTGCCAGCTCATCGACTTCTAGCTCCTACAATGAGCAGTTCTTC

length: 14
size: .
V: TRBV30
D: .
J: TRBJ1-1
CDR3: CAWGSQGGSASAFF
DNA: TGTGCCTGGGGATCCCAGGGAGGCTCGGCCTCGGCTTTCTTT

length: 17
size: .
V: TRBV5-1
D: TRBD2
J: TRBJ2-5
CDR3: CASSLAQAGGPKETQYF
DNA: TGCGCCAGCAGCTTGGCCCAGGCGGGAGGGCCGAAGGAGACCCAGTACTTC

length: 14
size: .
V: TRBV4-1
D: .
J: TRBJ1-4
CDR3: CASSHPGRGGELFF
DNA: TGCGCCAGCAGCCACCCCGGGAGGGGGGGGGAACTGTTTTTT

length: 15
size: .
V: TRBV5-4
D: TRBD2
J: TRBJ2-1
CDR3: CASSGREGLYNEQFF
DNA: TGTGCCAGCAGCGGGCGGGAGGGCCTTTACAATGAGCAGTTCTTC

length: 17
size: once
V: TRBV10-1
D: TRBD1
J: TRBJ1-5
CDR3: CASSWGGQGRRNQPQHF
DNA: TGCGCCAGCAGTTGGGGGGGACAGGGCCGGCGCAATCAGCCCCAGCATTTT

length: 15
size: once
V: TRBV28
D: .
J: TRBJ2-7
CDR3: CASSPGPFVPYEQYF
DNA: TGTGCCAGCAGCCCTGGACCCTTTGTCCCCTACGAGCAGTACTTC

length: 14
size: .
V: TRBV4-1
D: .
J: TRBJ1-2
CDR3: CASSFDVETYGYTF
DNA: TGCGCCAGCAGCTTCGACGTCGAAACATATGGCTACACCTTC

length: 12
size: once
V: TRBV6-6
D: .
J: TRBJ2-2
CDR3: CASSEDAGELFF
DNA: TGTGCCAGCAGTGAGGACGCTGGGGAGCTGTTTTTT

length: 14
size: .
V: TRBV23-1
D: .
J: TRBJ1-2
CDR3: CASRVDVELGGYTF
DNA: TGCGCCAGCAGGGTGGACGTCGAATTGGGGGGCTACACCTTC

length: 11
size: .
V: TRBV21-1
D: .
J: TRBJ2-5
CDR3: CASSGPETQYF
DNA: TGTGCCAGCAGCGGGCCGGAGACCCAGTACTTC

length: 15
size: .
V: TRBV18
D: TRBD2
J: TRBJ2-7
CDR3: CASFAGTSGNYEQYF
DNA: TGTGCCAGCTTCGCCGGGACTAGCGGGAATTACGAGCAGTACTTC

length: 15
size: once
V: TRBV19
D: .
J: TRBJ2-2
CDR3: CASSILFEFTGELFF
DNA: TGTGCCAGTAGTATTTTGTTCGAGTTCACCGGGGAGCTGTTTTTT

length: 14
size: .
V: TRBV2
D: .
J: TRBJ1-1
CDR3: CASSDLGGGTEAFF
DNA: TGTGCCAGCAGCGACCTCGGAGGGGGGACTGAAGCTTTCTTT

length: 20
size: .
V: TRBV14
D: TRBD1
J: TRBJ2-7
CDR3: CASSQDWGQGTWVSGAEQYF
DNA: TGTGCCAGCAGCCAAGATTGGGGACAGGGGACGTGGGTTTCGGGTGCCGAGCAGTACTTC

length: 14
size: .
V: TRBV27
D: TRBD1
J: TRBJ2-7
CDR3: CASNAGTGINEQYF
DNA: TGTGCCAGCAACGCCGGGACAGGAATAAACGAGCAGTACTTC

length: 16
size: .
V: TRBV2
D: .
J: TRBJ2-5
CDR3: CASRVGTAWSKETQYF
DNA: TGTGCCAGCAGAGTCGGGACCGCCTGGTCGAAAGAGACCCAGTACTTC

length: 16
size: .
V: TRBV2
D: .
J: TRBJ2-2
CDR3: CASSDFGGTNTGELFF
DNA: TGTGCCAGCAGTGACTTTGGGGGTACGAACACCGGGGAGCTGTTTTTT

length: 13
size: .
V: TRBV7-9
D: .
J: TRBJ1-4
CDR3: CATSETGNEKLFF
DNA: TGTGCCACCTCGGAGACTGGAAATGAAAAACTGTTTTTT

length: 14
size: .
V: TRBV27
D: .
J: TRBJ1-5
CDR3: CASSLYPRNQPQHF
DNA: TGTGCCAGCAGTTTATACCCTCGGAATCAGCCCCAGCATTTT